This T cell receptor beta chain was captured in a study of beta chain features in type 1 diabetes. What was sequenced were expressed TCRB transcripts, since all of the isolated RNA had been reverse transcribed. TCRdb keeps only in-frame clones here, not all; method: immunoSEQ multiplex PCR. Of 330,000 or so clones listed, 11% to 15% are singletons. A single heparinised blood sample, averaging about 120 mL, was obtained per donor. There are a few counts of this clone. Germline-derived CDR1 and CDR2 are MGHRA and YSYEKL. V dropped 0 bases and J dropped 9 bases, with 18 bases sitting between them. CDR3 length: 16 residues.

The J gene is TRBJ1-5, the V gene TRBV4-1; D is uncertain. The sequence came from a man younger than 45 in good health. The sample taken for sequencing was central memory CD4+ T cells from blood. In DNA form, the CDR3 reads TGCGCCAGCAGCCAAGAAGGGCAGTCCGGGCGTCTGCCCCAGCATTTT. Amino acids: CASSQEGQSGRLPQHF.